What follows are 15 T cell receptor beta chains derived from one specimen sequenced in a study of T-cell memory formation after mild COVID-19 (dated by TCRdb to the early 2020s). The library was generated by 5' RACE. Sequencing was performed on an Illumina NovaSeq 6000. TCRdb cleaned the public reads at Q25 with fastp, built clones with MiXCR and kept in-frame beta chains. Every entry covers one CDR3 protein and lists the most common genes and DNA from its rows. The sample includes fewer than 550,000 distinct CDR3 sequences, with 15% to 20% observed a single time. Of the sample, roughly 8.4% falls within the top ten clones. Sequenced: PBMCs or a T cell subset sorted from them (not recorded which). These receptors came from an adult woman who had mild COVID-19 (a few samples of this study predate the infection). The sample titles of this study are shuffled in the database, so cell type and time point are left out; the donor was told from shared clones.

In this sample, this clonotype turned up a few times. The chain has TRBV5-1 and TRBJ2-1; 11 nucleotides align to TRBD2. J gave up 4 bases and V 4 bases, and 10 bases lay outside the gene matches. The germline V gene encodes CDR1 SGHRS and CDR2 YFSETQ. This CDR3 is 17 amino acids long. For the CDR3, the DNA is TGCGCCAGCAGCCCGGCCACACTAGCGGGAGAGTACAATGAGCAGTTCTTC. As protein: CASSPATLAGEYNEQFF.

The chain has TRBV28 and TRBJ2-7; D gene unclear. Germline V gene lookup returns CDR1 MDHEN and CDR2 SYDVKM. V lost 2 bases and J 7 bases, leaving 15 bases between the germline ends. The CDR3 is made up of 14 amino acids. DNA for the CDR3: TGTGCCAGCAGTTTAAGGCCACAGTTGTGGGAGCAGTACTTC. This sequence encodes CASSLRPQLWEQYF. Combining the CDR3 with reference TRBV28 and TRBJ2-7 gives the whole variable domain DVKVTQSSRYLVKRTGEKVFLECVQDMDHENMFWYRQDPGLGLRLIYFSYDVKMKEKGDIPEGYSVSREKKERFSLILESASTNQTSMYLCASSLRPQLWEQYFGPGTRLTVT.

This clonotype was recorded a few times. This CDR3 is CASSSGTKSYEQYF. CDR3 DNA sequence: TGTGCCAGCAGCTCCGGGACCAAATCCTACGAGCAGTACTTC. The rearrangement joins TRBV7-6 to TRBJ2-7; either TRBD1 or TRBD2 may supply D (5 bases each). There are 14 residues in the CDR3. CDR1 is SGHVS, CDR2 FNYEAQ, per germline. With 4 bases removed from V and 1 base from J, the gap between germline ends came to 11 bases. Variable domain in full (rest from reference TRBV7-6 and TRBJ2-7): GAGVSQSPRYKVTKRGQDVALRCDPISGHVSLYWYRQALGQGPEFLTYFNYEAQQDKSGLPNDRFSAERPEGSISTLTIQRTEQRDSAMYRCASSSGTKSYEQYFGPGTRLTVT.

This clonotype was seen at least ten times. V is TRBV7-2 and J is TRBJ2-7; tentatively, D is TRBD1 (6 bases). The CDR3 covers 15 residues. The germline V and J ends were trimmed by 5 bases and 0 bases, with 14 bases remaining between them. CDR1 SGHTA and CDR2 FQGNSA come from the germline V gene. As DNA, the CDR3 is TGTGCCAGCAGCCCTGACAGGAAAAGCTCCTACGAGCAGTACTTC. The encoded protein is CASSPDRKSSYEQYF. Variable domain in full (rest from reference TRBV7-2 and TRBJ2-7): GAGVSQSPSNKVTEKGKDVELRCDPISGHTALYWYRQSLGQGLEFLIYFQGNSAPDKSGLPSDRFSAERTGGSVSTLTIQRTQQEDSAVYLCASSPDRKSSYEQYFGPGTRLTVT.

The V and J genes are TRBV5-5 and TRBJ2-4, with D tentatively TRBD2 (5 bases). There are 14 residues in the CDR3. The germline V gene has CDR1 SGHKS and CDR2 YYEKEE (reference sequence). With 4 bases removed from V and 5 bases from J, the gap between germline ends came to 13 bases. CDR3 bases: TGTGCCAGCAGCGCTGGAGGCTCCGAAAACATTCAGTACTTC. Encoded protein: CASSAGGSENIQYF.

This clonotype was counted a few times. V is TRBV20-1 and J is TRBJ2-7; D uncertain. The length of the CDR3 is 13 residues. Germline CDR1 DFQATT, CDR2 SNEGSKA (reference sequence). Trimming left V 4 bases short and J 3 bases short, with 13 bases between. DNA of the CDR3: TGCAGTGCTACCACGGACCCCTTCTACGAGCAGTACTTC. Translation: CSATTDPFYEQYF.

The chain carries TRBV19 and TRBJ2-2; possibly TRBD1 for D (5 bases). The germline V gene encodes CDR1 LNHDA and CDR2 SQIVND (reference sequence). The germline V and J ends were trimmed by 5 bases and 1 base, with 14 bases remaining between them. The CDR3 totals 16 residues. This chain's CDR3 is CASSEGVVLNTGELFF. Here the CDR3 DNA reads TGTGCCAGTAGTGAAGGGGTAGTTTTGAACACCGGGGAGCTGTTTTTT.

The gene calls are TRBV21-1 and TRBJ2-7; the DNA was not compared with TRBD2, the D call given in the table. TRBV21-1 is tagged as a pseudogene. The CDR3 covers 17 residues. The CDR3 loop is CASSKPPRLRLTYEQYF. In DNA, the CDR3 is TGTGCCAGCAGCAAACCCCCCCGACTCCGACTGACCTACGAGCAGTACTTC.

This chain uses TRBV12-3 or TRBV12-4 with TRBJ2-4, with D tentatively TRBD2 (5 bases). The CDR3 is made up of 17 amino acids. The V gene lost 4 bases and the J gene lost 0 bases, with 16 bases spanning the gap. CDR3 sequence: CASSSMGVRKAKNIQYF. The DNA of the CDR3 is TGTGCCAGCAGTTCAATGGGAGTGCGGAAAGCCAAAAACATTCAGTACTTC.

This chain joins TRBV29-1 and TRBJ1-1; perhaps TRBD1 as D (5 bases). V was pared by 2 bases and J by 14 bases, with 18 bases between. The CDR3 length is 12 residues. Germline V lookup: CDR1 SQVTM, CDR2 ANQGSEA. The CDR3 nucleotides are TGCAGCGTTGAAAGCATGGGCAGGGAGAGGTTCTTT. Its translation: CSVESMGRERFF.

This clonotype was counted a few times. The chain carries TRBV7-2 and TRBJ1-5, with TRBD1 as a possible D gene (5 bases). Per the germline V gene, CDR1 is SGHTA and CDR2 is FQGNSA. The germline V and J ends were trimmed by 5 bases and 4 bases, with 12 bases remaining between them. This CDR3 is built from 14 residues. The CDR3 DNA sequence: TGTGCCAGCAGCCCCAGGGATTGGAATCAGCCCCAGCATTTT. Its translation is CASSPRDWNQPQHF.

This clonotype was recorded a few times. CDR3 residues: CASSLEDGEQFF. In DNA form, the CDR3 reads TGTGCCAGCAGCTTAGAGGACGGTGAGCAGTTCTTC. The chain carries TRBV7-9 and TRBJ2-1, with unresolved D. This CDR3 is built from 12 residues. Germline CDR1 is SEHNR and CDR2 is FQNEAQ (reference sequence). V was clipped by 1 base and J by 9 bases, with 7 bases between them.

The chain combines TRBV6-1 with TRBJ2-7, with D perhaps assigned TRBD1 or TRBD2 (5 bases each). V was shortened by 3 bases and J by 2 bases, with 11 bases between the two germline ends. Germline assignment: CDR1 MNHNS and CDR2 SASEGT. The CDR3 consists of 14 residues. CDR3 protein: CASSEGPTPYEQYF. The CDR3 DNA reads TGTGCCAGCAGTGAGGGACCGACCCCCTACGAGCAGTACTTC.

This clonotype showed up just a few times. This chain links TRBV12-3 or TRBV12-4 with TRBJ1-2; D call uncertain. The CDR3 sequence is 15 residues long. V was pared by 7 bases and J by 5 bases, with 20 bases between. Here the CDR3 DNA reads TGTGCCAGCACCTATTACCCCCCTTCAAATTATGGCTACACCTTC. Encoded protein: CASTYYPPSNYGYTF.

V is TRBV7-9 and J is TRBJ2-3, with D tentatively TRBD1 (8 bases). V dropped 5 bases and J dropped 7 bases, with 16 bases sitting between them. This CDR3 contains 14 residues. CDR1 and CDR2 from the germline V gene are SEHNR and FQNEAQ (reference sequence). CDR3 in amino acids: CASSIGQGGNTQYF. In DNA form, the CDR3 reads TGTGCCAGCAGCATCGGACAGGGAGGGAATACGCAGTATTTT.